Presented here are 4 T cell receptor beta chains from one specimen sequenced in a study of control samples from healthy donors and cancer patients. Libraries were prepared by immunoSEQ multiplex PCR; TCRdb keeps only in-frame clonotypes and omits some of them. Of 100,000 to 150,000 clones in the sample, approximately 90% were seen once. The source material was blood. All receptors come from a man aged 18 to 30 in good health.

The V gene is TRBV7-3, the J gene TRBJ1-6, with D uncertain. V lost 1 base and J lost 7, with 5 bases in between. The CDR3 contains 13 residues. Germline CDR1 and CDR2: SGHTA and FQGTGA. The CDR3 nucleotides are TGTGCCAGCAGCTTAAGTAGAAATTCACCCCTCCACTTT. Translation: CASSLSRNSPLHF.

The rearrangement links TRBV6-1 to TRBJ2-2; D is undetermined. Trimming left V 3 bases short and J 4 bases short, with 6 bases between. Germline V gene lookup returns CDR1 MNHNS and CDR2 SASEGT. This CDR3 has 13 amino acids. This CDR3 reads CASSDRLTGELFF. Written as DNA, the CDR3 is TGTGCCAGCAGTGACAGGCTCACCGGGGAGCTGTTTTTT.

The chain carries TRBV24-1 and TRBJ2-5; maybe TRBD1 (7 bases). Germline V CDR1 and CDR2: KGHDR, SFDVKD. There are 13 residues in the CDR3. Between the trimmed V and J ends, which lost 6 bases and 7 bases, there was a span of 14 bases. The CDR3 is CATSQGGSGTQYF. As DNA, the CDR3 is TGTGCCACCAGTCAGGGGGGATCGGGGACCCAGTACTTC.

This chain uses TRBV7-9 with TRBJ1-3; 7 bases fit TRBD1. Trimming removed 2 bases from V and 0 bases from J; junction bases left unmatched: 4. Germline V gene lookup returns CDR1 SEHNR and CDR2 FQNEAQ (reference sequence). The CDR3 is 16 residues long. The CDR3 sequence: CASSLLPGGSGNTIYF. Written as DNA, the CDR3 is TGTGCCAGCAGCTTACTTCCAGGGGGCTCTGGAAACACCATATATTTT.